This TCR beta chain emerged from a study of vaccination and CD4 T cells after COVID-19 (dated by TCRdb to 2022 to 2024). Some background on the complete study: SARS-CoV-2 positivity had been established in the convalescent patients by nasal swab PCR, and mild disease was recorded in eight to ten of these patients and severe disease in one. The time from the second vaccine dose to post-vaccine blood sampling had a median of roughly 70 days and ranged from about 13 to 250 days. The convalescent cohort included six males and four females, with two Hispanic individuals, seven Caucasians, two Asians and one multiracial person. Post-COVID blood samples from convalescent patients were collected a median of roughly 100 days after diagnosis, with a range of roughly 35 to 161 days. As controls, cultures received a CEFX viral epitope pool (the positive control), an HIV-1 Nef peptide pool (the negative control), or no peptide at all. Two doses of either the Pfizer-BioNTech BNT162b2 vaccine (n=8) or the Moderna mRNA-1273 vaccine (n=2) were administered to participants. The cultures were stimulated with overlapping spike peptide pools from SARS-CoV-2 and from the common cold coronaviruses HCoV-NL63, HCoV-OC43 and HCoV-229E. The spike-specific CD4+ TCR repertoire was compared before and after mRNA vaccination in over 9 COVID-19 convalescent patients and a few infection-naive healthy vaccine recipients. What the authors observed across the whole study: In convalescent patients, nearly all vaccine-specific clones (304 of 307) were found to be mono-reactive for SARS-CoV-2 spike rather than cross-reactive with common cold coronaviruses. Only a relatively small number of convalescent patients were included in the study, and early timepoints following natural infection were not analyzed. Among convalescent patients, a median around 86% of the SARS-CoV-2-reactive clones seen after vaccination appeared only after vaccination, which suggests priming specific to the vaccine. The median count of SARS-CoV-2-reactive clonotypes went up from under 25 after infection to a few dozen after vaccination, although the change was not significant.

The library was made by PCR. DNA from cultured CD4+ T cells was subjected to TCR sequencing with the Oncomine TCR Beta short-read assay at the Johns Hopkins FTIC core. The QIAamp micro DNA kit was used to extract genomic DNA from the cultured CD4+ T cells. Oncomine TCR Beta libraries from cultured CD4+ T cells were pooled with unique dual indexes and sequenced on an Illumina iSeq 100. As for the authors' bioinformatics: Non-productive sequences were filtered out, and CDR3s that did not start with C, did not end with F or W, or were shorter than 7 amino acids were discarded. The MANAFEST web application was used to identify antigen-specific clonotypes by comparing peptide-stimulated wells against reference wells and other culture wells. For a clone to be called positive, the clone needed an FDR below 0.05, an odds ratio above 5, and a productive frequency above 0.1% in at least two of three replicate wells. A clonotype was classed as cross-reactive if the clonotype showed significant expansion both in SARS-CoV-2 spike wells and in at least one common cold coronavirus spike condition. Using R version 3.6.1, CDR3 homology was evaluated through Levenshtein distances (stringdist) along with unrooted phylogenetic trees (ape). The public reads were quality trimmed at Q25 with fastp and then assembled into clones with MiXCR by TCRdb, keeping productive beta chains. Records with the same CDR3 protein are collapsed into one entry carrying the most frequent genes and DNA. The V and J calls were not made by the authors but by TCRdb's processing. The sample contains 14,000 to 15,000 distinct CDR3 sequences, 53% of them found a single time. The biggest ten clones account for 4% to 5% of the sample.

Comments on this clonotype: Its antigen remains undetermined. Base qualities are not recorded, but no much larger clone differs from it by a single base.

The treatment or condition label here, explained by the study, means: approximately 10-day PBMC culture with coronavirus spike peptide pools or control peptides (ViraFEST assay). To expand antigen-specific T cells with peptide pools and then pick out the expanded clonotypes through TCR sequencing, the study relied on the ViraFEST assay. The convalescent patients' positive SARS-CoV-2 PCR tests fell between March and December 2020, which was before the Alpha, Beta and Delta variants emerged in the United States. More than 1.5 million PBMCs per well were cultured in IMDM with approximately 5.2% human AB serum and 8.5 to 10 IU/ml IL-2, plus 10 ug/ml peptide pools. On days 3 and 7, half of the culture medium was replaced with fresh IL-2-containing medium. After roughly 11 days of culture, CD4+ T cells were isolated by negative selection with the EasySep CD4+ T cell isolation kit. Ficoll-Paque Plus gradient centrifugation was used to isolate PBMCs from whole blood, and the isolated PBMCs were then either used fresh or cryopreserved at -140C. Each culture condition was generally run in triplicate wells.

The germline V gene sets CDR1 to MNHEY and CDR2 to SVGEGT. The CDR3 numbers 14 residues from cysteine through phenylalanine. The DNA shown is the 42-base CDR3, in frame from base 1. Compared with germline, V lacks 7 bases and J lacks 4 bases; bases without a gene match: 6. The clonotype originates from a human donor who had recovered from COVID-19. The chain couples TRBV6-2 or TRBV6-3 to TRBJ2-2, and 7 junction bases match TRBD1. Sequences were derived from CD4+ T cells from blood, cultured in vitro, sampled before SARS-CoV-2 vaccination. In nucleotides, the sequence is TGTGCCAGCACTTTGACAGGGCCCACCGGGGAGCTGTTTTTT. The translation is CASTLTGPTGELFF.